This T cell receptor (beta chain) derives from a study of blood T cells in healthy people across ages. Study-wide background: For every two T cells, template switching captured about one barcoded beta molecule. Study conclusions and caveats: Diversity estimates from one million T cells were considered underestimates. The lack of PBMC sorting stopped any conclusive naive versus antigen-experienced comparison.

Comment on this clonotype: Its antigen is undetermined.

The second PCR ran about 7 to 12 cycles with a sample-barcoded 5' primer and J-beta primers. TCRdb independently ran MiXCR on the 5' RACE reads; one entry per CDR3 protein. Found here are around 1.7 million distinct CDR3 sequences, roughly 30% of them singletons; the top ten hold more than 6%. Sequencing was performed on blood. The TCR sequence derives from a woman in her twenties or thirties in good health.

The CDR3: CASRTANQETQYF. In nucleotides, the CDR3 is TGTGCCAGCAGGACAGCCAACCAAGAGACCCAGTACTTC. The chain uses TRBV25-1 and TRBJ2-5; tentative D call: TRBD1 (5 bases). The germline V gene has CDR1 MGHDK and CDR2 SYGVNS. The CDR3 consists of 13 residues. Trimming removed 6 bases from V and 0 bases from J, with 8 bases in between.